The sequence of this TCR beta chain was determined in a study of human T cells and chemical hapten exposure (dated by TCRdb to the early 2020s). With respect to the entire study: For sensitization, 2% DPC in acetone was applied to a 2 cm by 2 cm area of upper inner arm skin. For TCR sequencing, blood came from about 28 alopecia patients at anywhere from one to four time points (pre-sensitization, 2, 6 and 24 weeks). The mostly female patient cohort included alopecia areata with under or over 50% scalp involvement, alopecia totalis and alopecia universalis. Libraries were combined into a pool for sequencing, and differences in TCR yield between samples came mainly from small differences in library volumes within the pool. Patch tests used Finn chambers with 0.01% DPC on the upper back, scored after 6 days by International Contact Dermatitis Research Group standards. Blood samples were taken from patients before sensitization (week 0) and then at 2, 6 and about 24 weeks after DPC sensitization. Throughout the study period of 20 to 30 weeks, patients also received therapeutic DPC doses to the scalp every week. Peripheral blood TCR repertoire changes were tracked in vivo in alopecia patients during primary and secondary sensitization to the hapten diphenylcyclopropenone (DPC). Results and caveats for the whole study, not just this receptor: A positive correlation was found between the number of PT1 expanded TCRs and patch test score, with significance reached at thresholds 8, 16 and 32 but not 4. After repeated subsampling, changes were observed in the strength of the expansion versus patch-test correlation and in the threshold at which the correlation became significant. Compared with pre-sensitization or healthy control sets, expanded TCRs formed significantly more large CDR3 similarity clusters, which is consistent with antigen-driven responses. The number of TCRs above 1 in 1000 frequency did not change with DPC sensitization; there was no evidence of global repertoire structure alterations. All patients had alopecia, a presumed autoimmune disease, so their immune response might differ from that of healthy individuals.

The junction shows trimming of 3 bases on V and 3 bases on J, plus 12 bases between the germline ends. Via the germline V gene, CDR1 is SGHDN and CDR2 FVKESK. From the cysteine up to the phenylalanine, the CDR3 has a length of 15 residues. The sequence is cut down to CDR3 DNA, 45 bases in frame from base 1. This clonotype has at least ten counts. This receptor's antigen is unknown. No clone much larger than this one lies a single base away; base qualities are absent. Per the publication, the time point label means: pre-sensitization, week 0. The label giving this sample's treatment or condition can be read as: therapeutic diphenylcyclopropenone sensitization with weekly scalp DPC. Blood at each patch-test visit was drawn before the patch test was applied. Patients were considered eligible if aged 18 to 70, diagnosed with alopecia and deemed suitable for DPC therapy, and patients were excluded if pregnant. Unfractionated whole blood was collected in Tempus Blood RNA tubes, and total RNA was extracted from that blood.

The receptor library was made with RACE. These reads were obtained on a NextSeq 500. During library preparation, unique molecular identifiers were attached to individual cDNA molecules so that TCRs could be counted quantitatively and reproducibly. For every blood RNA sample, sequencing covered both the TCR alpha and TCR beta chains. In the source study's methods: The median number of TCRs per sample was approximately 93,000, ranging from 23,224 to 690,600. The Decombinator software suite was used to annotate V, J and CDR3 in the TCR reads. Every sample was subsampled to the same number of TCRs (28,000) for the PS versus PT1 abundance plots. Expanded TCRs were defined as absent before sensitization and observed at least eight times at the 2-week time point. TCRdb trimmed the raw reads at Q25, called clones with MiXCR and kept productive beta chains. Rows are unified per CDR3 protein, each entry keeping the most common DNA and genes. None of the V and J calls come from the authors' own analysis; TCRdb made them. Here the sample has about 70,000 distinct CDR3 sequences; roughly 9.7% occur a single time. Roughly 5.2% of the sample comes from the top ten.

This sequence was found in a woman between 50 and 59 years old with alopecia areata. Some clones in this sample may be carry-over from other donors' samples. This sequence uses TRBV14 and TRBJ2-1, and possibly TRBD1, on 5 matching bases. Source: whole blood, taken in connection with sensitization to the hapten diphenylcyclopropenone (DPC). CDR3 protein: CASSQSYRRYNEQFF. The nucleotide sequence is given as TGTGCCAGCAGCCAGTCTTACAGGCGCTACAATGAGCAGTTCTTC.